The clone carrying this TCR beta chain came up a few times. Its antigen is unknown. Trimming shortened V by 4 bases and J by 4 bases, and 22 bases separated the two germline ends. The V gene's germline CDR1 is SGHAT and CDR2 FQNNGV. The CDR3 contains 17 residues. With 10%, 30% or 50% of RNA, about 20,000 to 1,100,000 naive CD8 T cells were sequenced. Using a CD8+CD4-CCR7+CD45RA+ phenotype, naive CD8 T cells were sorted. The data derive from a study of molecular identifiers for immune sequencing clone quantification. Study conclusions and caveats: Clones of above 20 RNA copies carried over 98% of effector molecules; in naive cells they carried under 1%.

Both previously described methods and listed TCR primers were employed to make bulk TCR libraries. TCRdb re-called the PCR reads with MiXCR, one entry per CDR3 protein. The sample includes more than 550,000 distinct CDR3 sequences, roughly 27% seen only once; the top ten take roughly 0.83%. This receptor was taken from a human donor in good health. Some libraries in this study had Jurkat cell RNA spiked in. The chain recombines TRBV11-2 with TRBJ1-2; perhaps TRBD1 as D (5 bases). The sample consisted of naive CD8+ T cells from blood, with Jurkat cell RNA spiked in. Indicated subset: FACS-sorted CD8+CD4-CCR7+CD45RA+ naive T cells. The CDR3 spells CASSSPDGSTGGYGYTF. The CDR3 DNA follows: TGTGCCAGCAGCTCACCTGATGGTAGCACGGGGGGCTATGGCTACACCTTC.